This TCR beta chain was sequenced in a study of read filtering for tumor transcriptome and immune sequencing (dated by TCRdb to between 2020 and 2021). Regarding the study in general: The cohort had 17 male and some 15 female patients with a mean age of roughly 62 years, ranging from roughly 45 to 90. By revised international staging, about 8 patients were R-ISS I, 16 were R-ISS II and roughly 7 were R-ISS III. After DNase treatment, whole-transcriptome libraries were prepared with the TruSeq RNA Access Library Prep Kit. Per sample, about 4 to 11 million TCR-region mapped reads were obtained with IR-seq, compared with only roughly 80 to 1273 with RNA-seq. Using the same bone marrow samples, the study ran both targeted immune repertoire sequencing and bulk whole-transcriptome sequencing and then compared the TCR repertoires from each method. One of the main goals was to work out a read-filtering strategy for immune repertoire data, in particular whether clonotypes backed by only a single read should be removed.

Each patient had bone marrow sampled at the time of active disease. Isolation of bone marrow mononuclear cells was performed by Ficoll-Hypaque density gradient centrifugation. Myeloma plasma cells were removed and CD138-negative cells were obtained by negative selection following labeling with CD138 magnetic microbeads on a MACS separator. Flow cytometry on an Attune NxT with CD138 antibodies was used to check the purity of the isolated cells. TRIzol reagent was used to extract total RNA, which was then quantified with a NanoDrop spectrophotometer. Paired RNA-seq and IR-seq were performed on each patient's CD138-negative bone marrow sample. V loses 1 base, J loses 2 bases, and the germline ends lie 15 bases apart. Inclusive of the bounding cysteine and phenylalanine, the CDR3 is 16 residues long. Only CDR3 DNA remains: 48 bases, in frame from the first base. CDR1 and CDR2, looked up from the germline V gene (reference sequence), are DFQATT and SNEGSKA.

Results the study describes overall, beyond this receptor: IR-seq captured clonotypes at much higher depth and more reliably than RNA-seq, and smaller IR-seq throughput sufficed to identify most shared clonotypes. The correlation between IR-seq and RNA-seq shared clonotype proportions was increased by removal of single-read clonotypes. In IR-seq, approximately 82% of clonotypes but 3.5% to 4% of total reads were represented by single-read clonotypes, whereas in RNA-seq, around 75% of clonotypes and around 45% of reads were represented by single-read clonotypes. The sorted CD138-negative fraction was composed of a mixed bone marrow immune population rather than of purified T cells.

Starting from 400 to 450 ng RNA, TCR libraries were constructed with the Immunoverse kit using molecular barcoded adaptors that cover the alpha/delta and beta/gamma chains. The same RNA used for transcriptome sequencing was used for TCR library preparation. Sequencing of TCR libraries was carried out on an Illumina HiSeq 4000 with 2 x 150 cycles. The source study handled its data this way. Using MiXCR, which included quality filtering and error correction, TCR reads were aligned to human V, D, J and C references and then assembled into CDR3 clonotypes. The tcR package in R was used for analysis of clonotype counts and gene usage diversity. For inspection of raw mapping reads, RNA-seq reads were mapped by STAR aligner version 2.5.3a onto GRCh37 of the human genome. IR-seq fastq files were randomly downsampled with Seqtk 1.3 to test the effect of sequencing depth on detected clonotypes. The public reads were run again by TCRdb, first through fastp at Q25 and then through MiXCR, and only productive beta chains were kept. CDR3 protein duplicates are merged, each entry listing the most common genes and DNA. These V and J calls rely on TCRdb rather than the paper's analysis. The sample table shows over 55,000 distinct CDR3 sequences, and more than 11% are seen once. 45% of the sample rests with the top ten.

This clonotype was detected many times. It has no known antigen specificity. No clone much larger than this one lies a single base away; base qualities are absent. The sample was a population of CD138-negative cells sorted from bone marrow. The cell subset or site label, read with the paper, signifies: bone marrow mononuclear cells depleted of CD138+ plasma/myeloma cells by negative magnetic selection. The sequence was collected from a donor over 35 with multiple myeloma. The sequence links TRBV20-1 to TRBJ2-1; a tentative D match to TRBD2 spans 7 bases. The DNA reads TGCAGTGCTAGAGTTACAGGGAGGGTAACCTACAATGAGCAGTTCTTC. Translated, this is CSARVTGRVTYNEQFF.